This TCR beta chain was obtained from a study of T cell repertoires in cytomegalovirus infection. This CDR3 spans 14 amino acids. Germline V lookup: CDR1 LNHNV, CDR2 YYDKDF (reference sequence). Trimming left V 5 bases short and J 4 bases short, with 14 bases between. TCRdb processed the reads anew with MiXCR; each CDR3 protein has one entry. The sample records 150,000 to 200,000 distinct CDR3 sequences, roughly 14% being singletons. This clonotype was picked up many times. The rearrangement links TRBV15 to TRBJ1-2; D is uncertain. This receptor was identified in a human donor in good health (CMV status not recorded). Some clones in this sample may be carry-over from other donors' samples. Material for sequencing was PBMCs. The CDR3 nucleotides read TGTGCCACCAGCGAGTGGCAGACCGCCTATGGCTACACCTTC. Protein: CATSEWQTAYGYTF.